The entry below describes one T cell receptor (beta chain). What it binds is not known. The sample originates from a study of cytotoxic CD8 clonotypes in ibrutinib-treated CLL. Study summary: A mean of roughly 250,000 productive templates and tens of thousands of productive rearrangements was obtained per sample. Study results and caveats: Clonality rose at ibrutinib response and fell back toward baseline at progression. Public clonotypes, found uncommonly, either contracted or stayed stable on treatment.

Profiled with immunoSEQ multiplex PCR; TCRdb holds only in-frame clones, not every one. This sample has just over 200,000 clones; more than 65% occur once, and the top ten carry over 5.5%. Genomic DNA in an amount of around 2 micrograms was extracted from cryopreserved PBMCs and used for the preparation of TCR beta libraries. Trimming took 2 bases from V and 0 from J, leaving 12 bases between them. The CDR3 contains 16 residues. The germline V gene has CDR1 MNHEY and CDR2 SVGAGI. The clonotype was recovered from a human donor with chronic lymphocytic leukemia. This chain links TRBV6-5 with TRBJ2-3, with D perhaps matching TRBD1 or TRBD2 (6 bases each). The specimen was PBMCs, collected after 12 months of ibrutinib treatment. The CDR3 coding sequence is TGTGCCAGCAGTTACCAAGGGGGGCCTAGCACAGATACGCAGTATTTT. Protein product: CASSYQGGPSTDTQYF.